These 18 T cell receptor beta chains were all obtained from the same sample, sequenced in a study of T-cell reconstitution after alpha-beta-depleted transplantation in children. Using unique molecular identifiers, the investigators prepared the TCRbeta library. TCRdb itself ran the PCR reads through MiXCR, one entry per CDR3 protein. The sample lists some 640,000 distinct CDR3 sequences; roughly 15% were seen once. The sequencing used PBMCs from the stem cell graft donor, collected from the stem cell graft. The receptor source for this set is a human donor who donated a stem cell graft to a child with acute myeloid leukemia.

This clonotype appeared a few times. The chain has TRBV30 and TRBJ1-5; D perhaps matches TRBD1 (5 bases). V shed 4 bases and J shed 4 bases, with 11 bases lying between them. CDR3 size: 13 residues. Germline V CDR1 and CDR2: GTSNPN, SVGIG (reference sequence). CDR3 sequence: CAWTLGVNQPQHF. The CDR3 DNA is TGTGCCTGGACTTTGGGGGTGAATCAGCCCCAGCATTTT.

This clonotype came up many times. CDR3 amino acids: CASSLEDGTDTQYF. The CDR3, as DNA: TGTGCCAGCAGCTTAGAAGACGGCACAGATACGCAGTATTTT. V is TRBV13 and J is TRBJ2-3; D is uncertain. In germline, CDR1 is PRHDT, CDR2 FYEKMQ (reference sequence). The CDR3 extends over 14 amino acids. Trimming took 1 base from V and 1 from J, leaving 6 bases between them.

This clonotype was detected only a few times. The chain joins TRBV7-2 to TRBJ2-5; no clear D. The CDR3 length is 14 residues. Deletions cut 4 bases from V and 3 bases from J, with 12 bases between. Per the germline V gene, CDR1 is SGHTA and CDR2 is FQGNSA. The CDR3 is CASSSRNEEETQYF. In DNA, the CDR3 is TGTGCCAGCAGCTCCCGAAACGAGGAAGAGACCCAGTACTTC.

The chain links TRBV6-5 to TRBJ2-7; D is possibly TRBD1 or TRBD2 (6 bases each). The length of the CDR3 is 14 residues. CDR1 is MNHEY and CDR2 is SVGAGI in the germline V gene. Trimming left V 4 bases short and J 7 bases short, with 17 bases between. The CDR3 DNA sequence: TGTGCCAGCAGTTCAGGCGACCGGAGGGGGGAGCAGTACTTC. Translated: CASSSGDRRGEQYF.

In its sample, this clonotype was seen many times. The chain combines TRBV29-1 with TRBJ1-2; no clear D. Germline V gene sequence: CDR1 SQVTM, CDR2 ANQGSEA. The V gene lost 5 bases and the J gene lost 3 bases, with 16 bases spanning the gap. The CDR3 extends over 14 amino acids. The CDR3 spells CSVPGPSRDYGYTF. The CDR3 DNA reads TGCAGCGTTCCCGGGCCATCGCGGGACTATGGCTACACCTTC.

Ten or more counts support this clonotype. The chain has TRBV5-1 and TRBJ1-2; D is undetermined. This CDR3 spans 13 amino acids. V lost 3 bases and J lost 5, with 11 bases in between. Germline V CDR1 and CDR2: SGHRS, YFSETQ. The CDR3 protein is CASSSHEVYGYTF. The CDR3 DNA follows: TGCGCCAGCAGCTCCCACGAGGTTTATGGCTACACCTTC.

The gene calls are TRBV12-3 or TRBV12-4 and TRBJ2-7; 7 bases are a match to TRBD2. The CDR3 is made up of 16 amino acids. With V trimmed by 6 bases and J by 0 bases, 11 bases remained unmatched. The CDR3 reads CASSRQSGVSSYEQYF. CDR3 DNA: TGTGCCAGCAGCCGTCAAAGCGGGGTAAGCTCCTACGAGCAGTACTTC.

At least ten counts were recorded for this clonotype. The V gene is TRBV29-1, the J gene TRBJ2-1; D is possibly TRBD2 (6 bases). This CDR3 is built from 12 residues. Germline V lookup: CDR1 SQVTM, CDR2 ANQGSEA. V was trimmed by 6 bases and J by 6 bases, leaving 12 bases between them. CDR3 residues: CSVSGTLNEQFF. The CDR3 DNA sequence: TGCAGCGTCTCTGGGACTCTCAATGAGCAGTTCTTC.

The chain couples TRBV6-5 to TRBJ1-1; the D gene is possibly TRBD1 (6 bases). The germline gives CDR1 MNHEY, CDR2 SVGAGI. The CDR3 loop spans 14 amino acids. Trimming cost V 0 bases and J 8 bases, with 13 bases left between them. The CDR3 sequence is CASSYSSRGTEAFF. The CDR3 DNA is TGTGCCAGCAGTTACTCGTCCCGGGGGACAGAAGCTTTCTTT.

This clonotype appeared many times. J is TRBJ1-6 and V is TRBV20-1, with unresolved D. Deletions cut 3 bases from V and 0 bases from J, with 6 bases between. The CDR3 consists of 14 residues. CDR1 DFQATT and CDR2 SNEGSKA come from the germline V gene (reference sequence). Here the CDR3 reads CSARSGSYNSPLHF. CDR3 bases: TGCAGTGCTAGGAGCGGCTCCTATAATTCACCCCTCCACTTT.

This clonotype was recorded at least ten times. V and J are TRBV27 and TRBJ2-5, with no clear D. The V gene lost 0 bases and the J gene lost 0 bases, with 2 bases spanning the gap. The CDR3 contains 13 residues. The germline gives CDR1 MNHEY, CDR2 SMNVEV (reference sequence). The CDR3 here is CASSLSNQETQYF. The CDR3 nucleotides read TGTGCCAGCAGTTTATCGAACCAAGAGACCCAGTACTTC.

The chain recombines TRBV7-3 with TRBJ2-1; TRBD2 is a possible D gene (5 bases). In germline, CDR1 is SGHTA, CDR2 FQGTGA. This CDR3 contains 16 residues. Trimming took off 5 bases at V and 0 bases at J, with 14 bases between the two ends. The CDR3: CASSPTLGSSYNEQFF. The DNA for the CDR3 is TGTGCCAGCAGCCCAACACTAGGGAGCTCCTACAATGAGCAGTTCTTC. The whole variable domain, remainder taken from reference TRBV7-3 and TRBJ2-1, is GAGVSQTPSNKVTEKGKYVELRCDPISGHTALYWYRQSLGQGPEFLIYFQGTGAADDSGLPNDRFFAVRPEGSVSTLKIQRTERGDSAVYLCASSPTLGSSYNEQFFGPGTRLTVL.

This clonotype was found a few times. The chain carries TRBV7-2 and TRBJ2-1; 7 nucleotides agree with TRBD1. The CDR3 consists of 15 residues. Germline loops: CDR1 SGHTA, CDR2 FQGNSA. The V gene end was trimmed by 5 bases and the J gene end by 3 bases; junction bases not matched to a gene: 7. Here the CDR3 reads CASSPRGSYYNEQFF. DNA of the CDR3: TGTGCCAGCAGCCCCAGGGGGAGTTACTACAATGAGCAGTTCTTC.

As concerns this clonotype: Germline and junction disagree at one end, which may indicate a read error. The V and J genes are TRBV6-2 or TRBV6-3 and TRBJ2-1; 8 bases fit TRBD2. Germline V gives CDR1 MNHEY, CDR2 SVGEGT. The CDR3 length is 16 residues. The CDR3 loop is CVSSYSGTSPYNEQFF. CDR3 nucleotide sequence: TGTGTCAGCAGTTACTCGGGGACTAGTCCATACAATGAGCAGTTCTTC.

The DNA of the CDR3 is TGTGCCAGCAGTTTATTTACAGGGGCCTATGGCTACACCTTC. Its translation is CASSLFTGAYGYTF. The rearrangement joins TRBV28 to TRBJ1-2, with TRBD1 matching 7 bases. Per germline, CDR1 MDHEN and CDR2 SYDVKM. J gave up 4 bases and V 1 base, and 3 bases lay outside the gene matches. CDR3 size: 14 residues.

The chain joins TRBV12-3 or TRBV12-4 to TRBJ1-5, with 8 bases aligning to TRBD1. The CDR3 sequence is 15 residues long. V shed 0 bases and J 7 bases; nucleotides not matched to a gene: 5. For the CDR3, the DNA is TGTGCCAGCAGTTTAGCGCAGGGGGACAGGCAGCCCCAGCATTTT. Amino acids: CASSLAQGDRQPQHF.

The chain combines TRBV7-9 with TRBJ1-1; D is unclear. Trimming left V 1 base short and J 11 bases short, with 8 bases between. CDR1 and CDR2 (germline): SEHNR, FQNEAQ (reference sequence). The CDR3 totals 11 residues. CDR3 bases: TGTGCCAGCAGCTTAGGTCCTGGGGCTTTCTTT. This encodes CASSLGPGAFF.

This clonotype was found many times. The chain employs TRBV20-1 and TRBJ2-7, with D perhaps given as TRBD1 or TRBD2 (5 bases each). The CDR3 contains 12 residues. V was pared by 3 bases and J by 2 bases, with 8 bases between. Germline-derived CDR1 and CDR2 are DFQATT and SNEGSKA (reference sequence). The CDR3 region has the DNA TGCAGTGCTAGCTGGGACCCCTACGAGCAGTACTTC. Translation: CSASWDPYEQYF.